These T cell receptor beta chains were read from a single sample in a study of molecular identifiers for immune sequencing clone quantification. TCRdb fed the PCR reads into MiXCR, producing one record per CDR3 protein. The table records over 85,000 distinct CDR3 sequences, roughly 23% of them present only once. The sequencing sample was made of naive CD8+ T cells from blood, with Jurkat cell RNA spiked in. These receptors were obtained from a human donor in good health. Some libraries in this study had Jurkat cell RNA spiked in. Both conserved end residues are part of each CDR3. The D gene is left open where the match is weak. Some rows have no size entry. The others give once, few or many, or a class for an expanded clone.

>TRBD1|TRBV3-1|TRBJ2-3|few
CASSQEYPGTVGEDTQYF
TGTGCCAGCAGCCAAGAGTATCCCGGGACAGTGGGGGAAGATACGCAGTATTTT
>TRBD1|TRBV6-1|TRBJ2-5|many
CASSDPRTGVETQYF
TGTGCCAGCAGTGATCCGAGGACAGGGGTCGAGACCCAGTACTTC
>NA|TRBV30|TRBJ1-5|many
CAWSEGNQPQHF
TGTGCCTGGAGTGAGGGAAATCAGCCCCAGCATTTT
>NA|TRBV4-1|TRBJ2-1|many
CASSQDKAGTYNEQFF
TGCGCCAGCAGCCAAGATAAGGCAGGGACCTACAATGAGCAGTTCTTC
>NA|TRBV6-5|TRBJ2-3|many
CASTNPGRGFDTQYF
TGTGCCAGCACCAACCCGGGGCGGGGATTTGATACGCAGTATTTT
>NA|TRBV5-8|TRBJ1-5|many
CASSLREPQHF
TGTGCCAGCAGCCTGCGAGAGCCCCAGCATTTT
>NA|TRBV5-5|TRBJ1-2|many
CASSLRQGGPNYGYTF
TGTGCCAGCAGCTTGAGGCAGGGAGGCCCTAACTATGGCTACACCTTC
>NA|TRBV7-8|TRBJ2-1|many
CASSPRHSTGNEQFF
TGTGCCAGCAGCCCCCGACATTCAACGGGCAATGAGCAGTTCTTC
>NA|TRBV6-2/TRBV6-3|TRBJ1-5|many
CASSLALTRYSNQPQHF
TGTGCCAGCAGTTTGGCGTTGACAAGATATAGCAATCAGCCCCAGCATTTT
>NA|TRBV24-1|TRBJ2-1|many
CATSKQQNEQFF
TGTGCCACCAGTAAACAGCAGAATGAGCAGTTCTTC
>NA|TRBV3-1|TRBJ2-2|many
CASSQESRNTGELFF
TGTGCCAGCAGCCAAGAGTCTAGGAACACCGGGGAGCTGTTTTTT
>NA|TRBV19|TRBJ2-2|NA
CASAQWANTGELFF
TGTGCCAGCGCTCAATGGGCGAACACCGGGGAGCTGTTTTTT
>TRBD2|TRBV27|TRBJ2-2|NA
CASSTTSVGELFF
TGTGCCAGCAGTACTACTAGCGTCGGGGAGCTGTTTTTT
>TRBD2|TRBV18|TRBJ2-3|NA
CASSMAGGPPDTQYF
TGTGCCAGCTCAATGGCGGGAGGCCCCCCAGATACGCAGTATTTT